A single sample gave rise to the 13 T cell receptor beta chains below, sequenced in a study of memory CD4+ T cells and cytomegalovirus serostatus. The sort gate was single viable CD3+CD4+CD8-CD45RO+ cells for memory CD4+ T cells. Clones were sequenced by immunoSEQ multiplex PCR, and TCRdb holds only the in-frame ones, with some missing. The sample includes around 26,000 clones, about 81% of them seen just once. The material sequenced was memory CD4+ T cells from blood. All receptors derive from an adult in good health and CMV-seronegative.

The CDR3 here is CASSKRMAGGITDTQYF. The CDR3 DNA follows: TGTGCCAGCAGCAAAAGGATGGCGGGGGGGATCACAGATACGCAGTATTTT. The J gene is TRBJ2-3, the V gene TRBV7-2; 9 bases agree with TRBD2. The germline CDR1 and CDR2 sequences are SGHTA and FQGNSA. Germline trimming cut 5 bases from V and 2 bases from J; bases unmatched to any gene: 11. The CDR3 extends over 17 amino acids.

V gene TRBV10-3 combines with J gene TRBJ2-3; D unclear. The CDR3 is 14 amino acids. V lost 11 bases and J lost 0, with 15 bases in between. Germline CDR1 ENHRY, CDR2 SYGVKD. The CDR3 DNA sequence: TGTGCCCTCTCCCCCAGTTCTAGCACAGATACGCAGTATTTT. It is translated as CALSPSSSTDTQYF.

This clone was recorded a few times. This chain connects TRBV4-3 to TRBJ2-6; tentative D call: TRBD1 (5 bases). The germline gives CDR1 LGHNA, CDR2 YSLEER. V lost 0 bases and J 10 bases, leaving 13 bases between the germline ends. The length of the CDR3 is 15 residues. The CDR3 region is CASSQDWAGFNVLTF. CDR3 sequence (DNA): TGCGCCAGCAGCCAAGATTGGGCAGGGTTTAACGTCCTGACTTTC.

The table lists this clone with a count of one. The rearrangement uses TRBV25-1 and TRBJ1-2; D gene ambiguous. The V gene's germline CDR1 is MGHDK and CDR2 SYGVNS. The CDR3 runs to 13 residues. Trimming stripped 3 bases from V and 4 bases from J, with 9 bases between. CDR3 region: CASSDADGYGYTF. In DNA form, the CDR3 reads TGTGCCAGCAGTGATGCGGACGGCTATGGCTACACCTTC.

This chain links TRBV7-2 with TRBJ1-1; 9 positions match TRBD1. The CDR3 is made up of 16 amino acids. From germline, CDR1 is SGHTA and CDR2 FQGNSA. V lost 4 bases, J lost 2 bases, and 8 bases stayed unmatched. The CDR3 loop is CASSSTGGFGNTEAFF. As DNA, the CDR3 is TGTGCCAGCAGCTCTACAGGGGGCTTCGGTAACACTGAAGCTTTCTTT. Full variable domain (missing parts from reference TRBV7-2 and TRBJ1-1): GAGVSQSPSNKVTEKGKDVELRCDPISGHTALYWYRQSLGQGLEFLIYFQGNSAPDKSGLPSDRFSAERTGGSVSTLTIQRTQQEDSAVYLCASSSTGGFGNTEAFFGQGTRLTVV.

V usage is TRBV4-3 and J usage is TRBJ1-2; the D gene is possibly TRBD1 (5 bases). The CDR3 runs 16 residues. V was shortened by 4 bases and J by 5 bases, with 20 bases between the two germline ends. The germline V gene has CDR1 LGHNA and CDR2 YSLEER. The CDR3, as DNA: TGCGCCAGCAGCCCCTCGGCGCAGGGCAGAGTGTATGGCTACACCTTC. This encodes CASSPSAQGRVYGYTF.

The V gene is TRBV7-2, the J gene TRBJ2-3, with unresolved D. V lost 6 bases to trimming and J lost 6 bases, with 10 bases between them. CDR3 size: 12 residues. Germline CDR1 reads SGHTA; CDR2 reads FQGNSA. The CDR3 sequence: CASSSTADTQYF. Here the CDR3 DNA reads TGTGCCAGCAGTTCCACGGCGGATACGCAGTATTTT.

In this sample, this clone turned up a few times. The V gene is TRBV6-1, the J gene TRBJ2-1, with D possibly being TRBD1 or TRBD2 (5 bases each). CDR3 length: 13 residues. Per germline, CDR1 MNHNS and CDR2 SASEGT. Trimming removed 0 bases at V and 9 bases at J, with 9 bases between. The CDR3 sequence is CASSEARGGEQFF. The CDR3 DNA reads as TGTGCCAGCAGTGAAGCGCGTGGGGGTGAGCAGTTCTTC.

A few counts support this clone. V gene TRBV10-1 combines with J gene TRBJ1-6; D gene unclear. Germline CDR1 and CDR2: WNHNN and SYGVQD (reference sequence). The V gene lost 2 bases and the J gene lost 7 bases, with 3 bases spanning the gap. This CDR3 contains 12 residues. The CDR3 nucleotides read TGCGCCAGCAGTGAGGGGAATTCACCCCTCCACTTT. Encoded protein: CASSEGNSPLHF.

V and J are TRBV7-3 and TRBJ2-3, with D uncertain. Germline CDR1 SGHTA, CDR2 FQGTGA. The CDR3 totals 15 residues. V shed 5 bases and J shed 2 bases, with 14 bases lying between them. This CDR3 is CASSQIATATDTQYF. The CDR3 DNA sequence: TGTGCCAGCAGCCAGATCGCAACCGCCACAGATACGCAGTATTTT. Looking up the rest from reference TRBV7-3 and TRBJ2-3 gives the full variable domain: GAGVSQTPSNKVTEKGKYVELRCDPISGHTALYWYRQSLGQGPEFLIYFQGTGAADDSGLPNDRFFAVRPEGSVSTLKIQRTERGDSAVYLCASSQIATATDTQYFGPGTRLTVL.

This CDR3 reads CASSLTRTGDNGYTF. The DNA of the CDR3 is TGTGCCAGCAGTTTAACTCGGACGGGGGACAATGGCTACACCTTC. The genes are TRBV28 and TRBJ1-2; weak D call: TRBD1 (6 bases). The V end lost 2 bases, the J end lost 6 bases, and 16 bases lay between the germline ends. CDR3 size: 15 residues. Germline lookup yields CDR1 MDHEN and CDR2 SYDVKM.

This clone occurred once. V is TRBV11-3 and J is TRBJ1-3; 7 bases map to TRBD1. In germline, CDR1 is SGHNT, CDR2 YENEEA. J lost 0 bases, V lost 6 bases, and 8 bases had no gene match. The CDR3 is made up of 16 amino acids. CDR3 coding DNA: TGTGCCAGCAGTTGGGGACAGTCTGGCTCTGGAAACACCATATATTTT. The encoded protein is CASSWGQSGSGNTIYF. Together with reference TRBV11-3 and TRBJ1-3, the CDR3 gives the full variable domain: EAGVVQSPRYKIIEKKQPVAFWCNPISGHNTLYWYLQNLGQGPELLIRYENEEAVDDSQLPKDRFSAERLKGVDSTLKIQPAELGDSAVYLCASSWGQSGSGNTIYFGEGSWLTVV.

The chain couples TRBV19 to TRBJ1-2, with TRBD1 matching 9 bases. Per germline, CDR1 LNHDA and CDR2 SQIVND (reference sequence). J was trimmed by 3 bases and V by 4 bases; bases with no gene match: 12. This CDR3 region has 17 residues. The CDR3 sequence is CASSTHHRQGDDYGYTF. The CDR3, as DNA: TGTGCCAGTAGTACCCATCATAGACAGGGGGACGACTATGGCTACACCTTC.